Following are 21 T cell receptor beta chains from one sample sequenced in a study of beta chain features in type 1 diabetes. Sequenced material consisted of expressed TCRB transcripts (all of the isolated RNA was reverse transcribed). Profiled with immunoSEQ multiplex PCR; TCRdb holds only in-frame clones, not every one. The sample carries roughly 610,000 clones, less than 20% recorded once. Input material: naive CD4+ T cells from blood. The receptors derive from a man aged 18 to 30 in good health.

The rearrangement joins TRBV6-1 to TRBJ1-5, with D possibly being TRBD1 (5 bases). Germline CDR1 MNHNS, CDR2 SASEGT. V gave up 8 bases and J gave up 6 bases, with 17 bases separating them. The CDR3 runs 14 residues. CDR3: CASLRGQGGQPQHF. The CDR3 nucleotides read TGTGCCAGCTTAAGAGGGCAGGGAGGTCAGCCCCAGCATTTT.

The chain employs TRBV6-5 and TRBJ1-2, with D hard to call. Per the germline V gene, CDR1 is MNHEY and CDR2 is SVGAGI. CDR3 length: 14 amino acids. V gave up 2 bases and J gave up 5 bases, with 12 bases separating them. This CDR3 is CASSYSGQKYGYTF. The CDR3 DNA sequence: TGTGCCAGCAGTTACAGCGGGCAGAAGTATGGCTACACCTTC.

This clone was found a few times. The CDR3 region has the DNA TGTGCCGCCACTTGGAACGGGGGCACGAACTATGGCTACACCTTC. Translating gives CAATWNGGTNYGYTF. The chain combines TRBV18 with TRBJ1-2, with D possibly TRBD1 on 6 matching bases. Germline CDR1 is KGHSH and CDR2 is LQKENI. Trimming pared 11 bases from V and 2 bases from J, leaving 21 bases between. CDR3 size: 15 residues.

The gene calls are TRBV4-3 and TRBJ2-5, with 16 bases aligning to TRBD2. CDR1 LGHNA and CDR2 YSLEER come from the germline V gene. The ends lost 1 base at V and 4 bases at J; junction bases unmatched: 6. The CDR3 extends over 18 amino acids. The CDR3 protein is CASSQGGTSGRAGETQYF. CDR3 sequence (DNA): TGCGCCAGCAGCCAAGGGGGGACTAGCGGGAGGGCCGGAGAGACCCAGTACTTC.

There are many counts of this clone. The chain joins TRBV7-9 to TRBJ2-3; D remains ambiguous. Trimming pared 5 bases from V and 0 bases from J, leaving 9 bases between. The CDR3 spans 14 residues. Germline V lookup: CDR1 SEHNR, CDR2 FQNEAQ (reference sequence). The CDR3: CASSVSGSTDTQYF. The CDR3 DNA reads TGTGCCAGCAGCGTATCAGGCAGCACAGATACGCAGTATTTT. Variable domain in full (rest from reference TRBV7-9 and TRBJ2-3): DTGVSQNPRHKITKRGQNVTFRCDPISEHNRLYWYRQTLGQGPEFLTYFQNEAQLEKSRLLSDRFSAERPKGSFSTLEIQRTEQGDSAMYLCASSVSGSTDTQYFGPGTRLTVL.

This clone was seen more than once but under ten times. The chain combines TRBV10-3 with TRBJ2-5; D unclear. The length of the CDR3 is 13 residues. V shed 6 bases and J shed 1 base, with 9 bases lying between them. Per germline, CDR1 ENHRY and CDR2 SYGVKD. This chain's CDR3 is CAIRAAGQETQYF. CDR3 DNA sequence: TGTGCCATCAGGGCCGCAGGCCAAGAGACCCAGTACTTC.

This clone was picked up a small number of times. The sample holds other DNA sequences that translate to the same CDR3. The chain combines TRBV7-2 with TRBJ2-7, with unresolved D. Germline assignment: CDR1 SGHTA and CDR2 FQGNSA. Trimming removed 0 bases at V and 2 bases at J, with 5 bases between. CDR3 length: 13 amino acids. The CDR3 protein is CASSLAVPYEQYF. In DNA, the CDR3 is TGTGCCAGCAGCTTAGCCGTCCCCTACGAGCAGTACTTC. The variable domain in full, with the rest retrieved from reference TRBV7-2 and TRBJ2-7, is GAGVSQSPSNKVTEKGKDVELRCDPISGHTALYWYRQSLGQGLEFLIYFQGNSAPDKSGLPSDRFSAERTGGSVSTLTIQRTQQEDSAVYLCASSLAVPYEQYFGPGTRLTVT.

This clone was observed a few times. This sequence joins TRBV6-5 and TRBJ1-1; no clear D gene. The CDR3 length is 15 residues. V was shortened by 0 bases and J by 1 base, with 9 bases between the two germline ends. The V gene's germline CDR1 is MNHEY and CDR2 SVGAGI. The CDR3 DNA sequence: TGTGCCAGCAGTTACTCGCACAGAGGGAACACTGAAGCTTTCTTT. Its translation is CASSYSHRGNTEAFF.

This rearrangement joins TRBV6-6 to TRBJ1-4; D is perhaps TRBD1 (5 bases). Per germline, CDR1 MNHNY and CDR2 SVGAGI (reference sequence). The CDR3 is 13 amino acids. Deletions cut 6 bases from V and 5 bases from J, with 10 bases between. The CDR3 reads CASSHRGNEKLFF. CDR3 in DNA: TGTGCCAGCAGCCACCGGGGGAATGAAAAACTGTTTTTT.

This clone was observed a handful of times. The CDR3, as DNA: TGTGCCAGCTCACTTGGGACAGGAAGCTATGGCTACACCTTC. The encoded protein is CASSLGTGSYGYTF. This rearrangement joins TRBV18 to TRBJ1-2, with 8 bases fitting TRBD1. The ends lost 4 bases at V and 4 bases at J; junction bases unmatched: 5. The CDR3 covers 14 residues. Germline loops: CDR1 KGHSH, CDR2 LQKENI.

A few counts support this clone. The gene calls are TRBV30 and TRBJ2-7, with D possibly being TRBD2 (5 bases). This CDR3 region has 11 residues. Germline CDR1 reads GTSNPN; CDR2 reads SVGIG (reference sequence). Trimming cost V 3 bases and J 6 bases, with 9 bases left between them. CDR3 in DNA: TGTGCCTGGAGACGGGCGGGCGAGCAGTACTTC. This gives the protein CAWRRAGEQYF.

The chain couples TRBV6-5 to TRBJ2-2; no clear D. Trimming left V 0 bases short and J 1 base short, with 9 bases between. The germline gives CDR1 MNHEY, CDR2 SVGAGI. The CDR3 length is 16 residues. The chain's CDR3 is CASSYSNPRNTGELFF. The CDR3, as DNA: TGTGCCAGCAGTTACTCGAACCCCAGGAACACCGGGGAGCTGTTTTTT.

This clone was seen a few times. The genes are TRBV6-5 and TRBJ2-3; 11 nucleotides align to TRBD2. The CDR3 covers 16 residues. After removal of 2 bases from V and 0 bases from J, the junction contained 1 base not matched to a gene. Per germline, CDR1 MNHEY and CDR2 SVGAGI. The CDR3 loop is CASSYRTSGSTDTQYF. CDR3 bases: TGTGCCAGCAGTTACCGGACTAGCGGGAGCACAGATACGCAGTATTTT.

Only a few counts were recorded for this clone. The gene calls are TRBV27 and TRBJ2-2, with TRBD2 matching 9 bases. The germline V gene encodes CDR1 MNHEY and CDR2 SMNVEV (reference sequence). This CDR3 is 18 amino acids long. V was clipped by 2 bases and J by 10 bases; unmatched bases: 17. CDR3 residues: CASSLLGSGTSRTKELFF. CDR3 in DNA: TGTGCCAGCAGTTTACTCGGCAGCGGGACTAGCCGAACGAAGGAGCTGTTTTTT.

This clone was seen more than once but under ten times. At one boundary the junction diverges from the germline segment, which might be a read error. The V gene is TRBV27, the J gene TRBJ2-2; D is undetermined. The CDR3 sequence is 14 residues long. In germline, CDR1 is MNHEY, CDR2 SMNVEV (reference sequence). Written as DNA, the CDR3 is TGTGCCAGTAGTTACCTCGGGTTGACCGGGGAGCTGTTTTTT. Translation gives CASSYLGLTGELFF.

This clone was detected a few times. The CDR3 DNA sequence: TGCGCCAGCAGGGGACAGGGGGCTGAAGCTTTCTTT. It is translated as CASRGQGAEAFF. The chain employs TRBV4-3 and TRBJ1-1; 11 nucleotides align to TRBD1. CDR3 length: 12 amino acids. V trimming: 6 bases; J trimming: 6 bases; junction bases outside the gene matches: 0. Germline CDR1 reads LGHNA; CDR2 reads YSLEER.

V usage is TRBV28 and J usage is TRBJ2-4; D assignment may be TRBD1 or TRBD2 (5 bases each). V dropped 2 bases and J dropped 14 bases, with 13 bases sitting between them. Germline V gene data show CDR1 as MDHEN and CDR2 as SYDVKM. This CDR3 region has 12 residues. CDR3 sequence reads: CASSLTRDVEYF. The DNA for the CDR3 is TGTGCCAGCAGTTTAACCAGGGACGTAGAGTACTTC.

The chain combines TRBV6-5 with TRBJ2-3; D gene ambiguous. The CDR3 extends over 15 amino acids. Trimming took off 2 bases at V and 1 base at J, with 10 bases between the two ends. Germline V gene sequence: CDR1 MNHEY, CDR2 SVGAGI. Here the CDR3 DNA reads TGTGCCAGCAGTTACGACACTTACCGCACAGATACGCAGTATTTT. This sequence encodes CASSYDTYRTDTQYF.

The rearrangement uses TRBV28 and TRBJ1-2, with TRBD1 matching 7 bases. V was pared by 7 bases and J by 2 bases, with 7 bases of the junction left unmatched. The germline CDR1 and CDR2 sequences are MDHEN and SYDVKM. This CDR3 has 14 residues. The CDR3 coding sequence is TGTGCCAGCACCTTGGACAGGACAAACTATGGCTACACCTTC. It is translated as CASTLDRTNYGYTF.

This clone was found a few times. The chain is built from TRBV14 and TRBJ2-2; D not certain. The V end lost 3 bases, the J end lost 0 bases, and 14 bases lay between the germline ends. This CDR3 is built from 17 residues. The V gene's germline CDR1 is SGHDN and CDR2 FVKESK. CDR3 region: CASSHSRLIPNTGELFF. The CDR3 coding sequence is TGTGCCAGCAGCCACAGCCGGTTGATACCGAACACCGGGGAGCTGTTTTTT.

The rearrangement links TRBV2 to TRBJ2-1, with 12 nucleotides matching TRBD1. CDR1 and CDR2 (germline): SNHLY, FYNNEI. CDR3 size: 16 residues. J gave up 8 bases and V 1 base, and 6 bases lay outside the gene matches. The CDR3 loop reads CASSEEGTGGLDEQFF. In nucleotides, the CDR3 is TGTGCCAGCAGTGAAGAAGGGACAGGGGGCCTGGATGAGCAGTTCTTC.